These T cell receptor beta chains were read from a single sample in a study of blood T cell repertoires in COVID-19. Sequenced by immunoSEQ multiplex PCR; TCRdb stores in-frame clones only, minus some. This repertoire shows 100,000 to 150,000 clones, about 70% found once; its top ten account for about 6%. The sample comprised peripheral blood. The receptors come from a man older than 75 with COVID-19, enrolled during active disease. Each CDR3 is given with its conserved first and last residue. A D gene is named only where the DNA matches it firmly. The size entry is marked missing in some rows and otherwise reads once, few, many or a size class.

size: NA; D: NA; V: TRBV27; J: TRBJ2-7; CDR3: CASSLRQSSYEQYF; DNA: TGTGCCAGCAGTCTGAGACAGAGCTCCTACGAGCAGTACTTC
size: NA; D: NA; V: TRBV13; J: TRBJ2-5; CDR3: CASSLVKTRSQETQYF; DNA: TGTGCCAGCAGCTTAGTAAAGACTAGATCCCAAGAGACCCAGTACTTC
size: NA; D: NA; V: TRBV6-5; J: TRBJ1-2; CDR3: CATRRNYGYTF; DNA: TGTGCCACCAGGCGTAACTATGGCTACACCTTC
size: NA; D: TRBD2; V: TRBV4-2; J: TRBJ2-1; CDR3: CASSQPTSGSSSEQFF; DNA: TGTGCCAGCAGCCAACCGACTAGCGGGAGTTCTAGTGAGCAGTTCTTC
size: NA; D: NA; V: TRBV6-2/TRBV6-3; J: TRBJ2-7; CDR3: CASSYSPLVVDEQYF; DNA: TGTGCCAGCAGTTACTCTCCCTTAGTAGTCGACGAGCAGTACTTC
size: many; D: NA; V: TRBV6-5; J: TRBJ2-2; CDR3: CASYRAQGNTGELFF; DNA: TGTGCCAGCTATCGGGCACAGGGCAACACCGGGGAGCTGTTTTTT
size: NA; D: NA; V: TRBV28; J: TRBJ2-1; CDR3: CASSLAASAQFF; DNA: TGTGCCAGCAGTTTAGCGGCTAGTGCTCAATTCTTC
size: NA; D: TRBD2; V: TRBV28; J: TRBJ2-7; CDR3: CATRTSGYEQYF; DNA: TGTGCCACCAGGACTAGCGGGTACGAGCAGTACTTC
size: NA; D: NA; V: TRBV7-9; J: TRBJ1-1; CDR3: CASSLDLRLTEAFF; DNA: TGTGCCAGCAGTTTGGATTTGAGGTTGACTGAAGCTTTCTTT
size: NA; D: NA; V: TRBV5-8; J: TRBJ2-3; CDR3: CASSFRLAADTQYF; DNA: TGTGCCAGCAGCTTCCGCCTAGCTGCAGATACGCAGTATTTT
size: NA; D: TRBD1; V: TRBV30; J: TRBJ2-7; CDR3: CAWSVQGGGYEQYF; DNA: TGTGCCTGGAGTGTACAAGGGGGCGGCTACGAGCAGTACTTC
size: NA; D: TRBD1; V: TRBV7-8; J: TRBJ1-3; CDR3: CASSLSGQGGSSGNTIYF; DNA: TGTGCCAGCAGCTTAAGTGGACAGGGAGGTTCGTCTGGAAACACCATATATTTT
size: once; D: TRBD1; V: TRBV6-2/TRBV6-3; J: TRBJ1-3; CDR3: CASRPTGQGTGNTIYF; DNA: TGTGCCAGCAGACCTACGGGACAGGGAACGGGGAACACCATATATTTT
size: NA; D: NA; V: TRBV11-3; J: TRBJ2-1; CDR3: CASSLERGTGENNEQFF; DNA: TGTGCCAGCAGCTTAGAAAGGGGGACCGGGGAAAACAATGAGCAGTTCTTC